Presented here are 26 T cell receptor beta chains from one specimen sequenced in a study of blood T cell repertoires in COVID-19. The method was immunoSEQ multiplex PCR; TCRdb's version includes in-frame clones alone and lacks a portion of them. In the table there are about 270,000 clones, around 89% of which are singletons. Sequencing used PBMCs or T cells enriched from blood (not recorded which). These receptor sequences come from a woman in her twenties or thirties with acute COVID-19.

The chain combines TRBV6-5 with TRBJ1-4; the D is unclear. CDR3 length: 15 amino acids. Germline V gene lookup returns CDR1 MNHEY and CDR2 SVGAGI. The V and J ends lost 0 bases and 8 bases respectively, with 13 bases between them. CDR3 coding DNA: TGTGCCAGCAGTTACTCGCAAGAGGGCGGGGAAAAACTGTTTTTT. Its translation: CASSYSQEGGEKLFF.

This clone was counted only a few times. V and J are TRBV7-3 and TRBJ2-1; 16 bases map to TRBD2. Germline trimming cut 5 bases from V and 9 bases from J; bases unmatched to any gene: 4. This CDR3 has 15 amino acids. CDR1 SGHTA and CDR2 FQGTGA come from the germline V gene. The CDR3 spells CASSPGTSGRGEQFF. The CDR3 DNA sequence: TGTGCCAGCAGCCCAGGGACTAGCGGGAGGGGTGAGCAGTTCTTC.

V usage is TRBV4-2 and J usage is TRBJ2-7, with 12 bases fitting TRBD2. Per germline, CDR1 LGHNA and CDR2 YNFKEQ. The CDR3 is 15 residues long. V was clipped by 6 bases and J by 3 bases; unmatched bases: 6. The CDR3 protein is CASSRRTSGDYEQYF. DNA of the CDR3: TGTGCCAGCAGTCGACGGACTAGCGGGGACTACGAGCAGTACTTC.

The chain links TRBV28 to TRBJ2-6; tentatively, D is TRBD2 (6 bases). The CDR3 is made up of 16 amino acids. Looked up from germline, CDR1 is MDHEN and CDR2 is SYDVKM. V dropped 5 bases and J dropped 2 bases, with 13 bases sitting between them. CDR3 sequence reads: CASSRGWGTGANVLTF. In DNA, the CDR3 is TGTGCCAGCAGTCGGGGGTGGGGGACTGGGGCCAACGTCCTGACTTTC.

The chain recombines TRBV20-1 with TRBJ1-5; perhaps TRBD1 as D (5 bases). The V and J ends lost 3 bases and 3 bases respectively, with 18 bases between them. Germline V gene data show CDR1 as DFQATT and CDR2 as SNEGSKA (reference sequence). This CDR3 has 16 amino acids. CDR3 sequence reads: CSASASYGGLNQPQHF. CDR3 nucleotide sequence: TGCAGTGCTAGTGCCTCGTACGGGGGTCTCAATCAGCCCCAGCATTTT.

This chain uses TRBV13 with TRBJ2-3, with D maybe TRBD2 (6 bases). V lost 6 bases and J 11 bases, leaving 12 bases between the germline ends. Germline V lookup: CDR1 PRHDT, CDR2 FYEKMQ (reference sequence). The CDR3 length is 11 residues. The DNA of the CDR3 is TGTGCCAGCAGGAGACTAGTAGTGCAGTATTTT. It yields the protein CASRRLVVQYF. Complete variable domain (other parts from reference TRBV13 and TRBJ2-3): AAGVIQSPRHLIKEKRETATLKCYPIPRHDTVYWYQQGPGQDPQFLISFYEKMQSDKGSIPDRFSAQQFSDYHSELNMSSLELGDSALYFCASRRLVVQYFGPGTRLTVL.

The chain links TRBV24-1 to TRBJ1-2, with D unresolved. V was trimmed by 5 bases and J by 8 bases, leaving 14 bases between them. The CDR3 extends over 13 amino acids. The germline gives CDR1 KGHDR, CDR2 SFDVKD. The DNA for the CDR3 is TGTGCCACCAGTGCAGACTCTCTTTCGGGCTACACCTTC. Amino acid sequence: CATSADSLSGYTF.

The chain recombines TRBV24-1 with TRBJ2-1, with D possibly TRBD1 on 6 matching bases. Germline loops: CDR1 KGHDR, CDR2 SFDVKD. Trimming took 4 bases from V and 4 from J, leaving 13 bases between them. The CDR3 length is 15 residues. The CDR3 DNA sequence: TGTGCCACCAGTGACGGCAGGGGTGGATACAATGAGCAGTTCTTC. Its protein is CATSDGRGGYNEQFF.

V gene TRBV28 combines with J gene TRBJ1-1, with TRBD1 as a possible D gene (6 bases). CDR1 MDHEN and CDR2 SYDVKM come from the germline V gene. There are 13 residues in the CDR3. Between the trimmed V and J ends, which lost 3 bases and 3 bases, there was a span of 8 bases. CDR3 amino acids: CASSFYRDTEAFF. For the CDR3, the DNA is TGTGCCAGCAGTTTTTACAGGGACACTGAAGCTTTCTTT.

The rearrangement links TRBV5-1 to TRBJ1-1; D perhaps matches TRBD1 (5 bases). Germline CDR1 SGHRS, CDR2 YFSETQ. The CDR3 runs to 19 residues. V was pared by 0 bases and J by 2 bases, with 23 bases between. The CDR3 protein is CASSLGQLRVGVLNTEAFF. CDR3 bases: TGCGCCAGCAGCTTGGGACAGTTAAGGGTTGGCGTTCTTAACACTGAAGCTTTCTTT.

V gene TRBV4-1 combines with J gene TRBJ2-7; 7 bases are a match to TRBD1. The germline V gene has CDR1 MGHRA and CDR2 YSYEKL. V lost 1 base and J lost 4; bases outside the gene matches: 7. There are 15 residues in the CDR3. The CDR3 loop is CASSQVGRGYYEQYF. DNA of the CDR3: TGCGCCAGCAGCCAAGTCGGCAGGGGGTATTACGAGCAGTACTTC.

V and J are TRBV11-2 and TRBJ2-3, with D uncertain. Germline V gives CDR1 SGHAT, CDR2 FQNNGV. This CDR3 region has 11 residues. V lost 4 bases and J 6 bases, leaving 5 bases between the germline ends. The CDR3 nucleotides read TGTGCCAGCAGCTCAATCGATACGCAGTATTTT. Protein: CASSSIDTQYF.

This chain connects TRBV4-1 to TRBJ2-3; 12 nucleotides match TRBD2. V shed 6 bases and J 0 bases; nucleotides not matched to a gene: 7. Germline V gene lookup returns CDR1 MGHRA and CDR2 YSYEKL. The CDR3 contains 17 residues. The CDR3 region is CASSTGTSGPSTDTQYF. DNA for the CDR3: TGCGCCAGCAGTACCGGGACTAGCGGGCCAAGCACAGATACGCAGTATTTT.

The CDR3 nucleotides are TGTGCCAGCAGCTTAGATGTGAGCTCCTACAATGAGCAGTTCTTC. As protein: CASSLDVSSYNEQFF. This rearrangement joins TRBV7-3 to TRBJ2-1; D gene ambiguous. Germline CDR1 SGHTA, CDR2 FQGTGA. Deletions cut 2 bases from V and 0 bases from J, with 8 bases between. CDR3 size: 15 residues.

The chain has TRBV19 and TRBJ2-2; 7 bases match TRBD1. CDR1 is LNHDA and CDR2 is SQIVND in the germline V gene (reference sequence). There are 15 residues in the CDR3. V gave up 1 base and J gave up 2 bases; unmatched junction bases: 1. The CDR3 loop reads CASSIGQGNTGELFF. For the CDR3, the DNA is TGTGCCAGTAGTATAGGACAGGGAAACACCGGGGAGCTGTTTTTT.

The chain is built from TRBV30 and TRBJ2-7; D gene ambiguous. With 4 bases removed from V and 7 bases from J, the gap between germline ends came to 20 bases. Germline assignment: CDR1 GTSNPN and CDR2 SVGIG (reference sequence). The CDR3 length is 14 residues. This CDR3 is CAWKVVGAASEQYF. CDR3 nucleotide sequence: TGTGCCTGGAAGGTGGTGGGTGCCGCTAGTGAGCAGTACTTC.

The chain links TRBV4-1 to TRBJ1-1, with D tentatively TRBD1 (6 bases). The germline CDR1 and CDR2 sequences are MGHRA and YSYEKL. V gave up 4 bases and J gave up 4 bases, with 16 bases separating them. CDR3 length: 15 residues. The CDR3 protein is CASSPLNRVGTEAFF. The CDR3 region has the DNA TGCGCCAGCAGCCCCCTTAACAGGGTCGGCACTGAAGCTTTCTTT.

The CDR3 sequence is CASSQATGTGNEQYF. The CDR3 nucleotides are TGTGCCAGCAGCCAAGCCACCGGGACAGGGAACGAGCAGTACTTC. This rearrangement joins TRBV7-6 to TRBJ2-7, with 9 bases matching TRBD1. The CDR3 sequence is 15 residues long. Germline CDR1 SGHVS, CDR2 FNYEAQ. Trimming took 5 bases from V and 5 from J; bases not matched to a gene: 10.

The V call is TRBV24-1, the J call TRBJ2-5; 12 bases are a match to TRBD1. The CDR3 has 17 residues. Per germline, CDR1 KGHDR and CDR2 SFDVKD. V was pared by 4 bases and J by 4 bases, with 9 bases of the junction left unmatched. The CDR3 is CATSDRGQGANSETQYF. The CDR3 DNA reads as TGTGCCACCAGTGACCGGGGACAGGGGGCAAATTCAGAGACCCAGTACTTC.

The gene calls are TRBV28 and TRBJ2-3, with 12 bases lining up with TRBD2. The germline gives CDR1 MDHEN, CDR2 SYDVKM. J gave up 5 bases and V 4 bases, and 7 bases lay outside the gene matches. This CDR3 is built from 16 residues. The CDR3 loop reads CASSYLAGGPGDTQYF. The CDR3 DNA follows: TGTGCCAGCAGTTACCTAGCGGGAGGGCCCGGAGATACGCAGTATTTT.

This chain joins TRBV18 and TRBJ1-4; unclear D gene. V was cut by 2 bases and J by 0 bases, with 10 bases left in between. The CDR3 is made up of 16 amino acids. Per germline, CDR1 KGHSH and CDR2 LQKENI. As DNA, the CDR3 is TGTGCCAGCTCACCAGGGCAGCTAACAACTAATGAAAAACTGTTTTTT. It is translated as CASSPGQLTTNEKLFF.

J is TRBJ2-7 and V is TRBV24-1; D perhaps matches TRBD2 (6 bases). The germline CDR1 and CDR2 sequences are KGHDR and SFDVKD. CDR3 length: 15 amino acids. Trimming removed 0 bases from V and 5 bases from J, with 13 bases in between. CDR3 DNA: TGTGCCACCAGTGATTTGAGGGGAGGACTCAACGAGCAGTACTTC. Translated: CATSDLRGGLNEQYF.

The chain couples TRBV7-9 to TRBJ2-4; 9 nucleotides match TRBD1. Germline V gene data show CDR1 as SEHNR and CDR2 as FQNEAQ (reference sequence). The V gene end was trimmed by 2 bases and the J gene end by 15 bases; junction bases not matched to a gene: 11. CDR3 length equals 14 residues. CDR3 in amino acids: CASSLSGQGDGGYF. CDR3 in DNA: TGTGCCAGCAGCTTATCGGGACAGGGAGATGGGGGGTACTTC.

This chain joins TRBV27 and TRBJ1-2; 7 bases map to TRBD1. The J segment lost 4 bases and the V segment lost 3 bases, leaving 8 bases of the junction unmatched. The germline CDR1 and CDR2 sequences are MNHEY and SMNVEV (reference sequence). The CDR3 totals 15 residues. The CDR3 loop reads CASSLKDRPSYGYTF. The CDR3 DNA follows: TGTGCCAGCAGTTTGAAGGACAGGCCATCCTATGGCTACACCTTC.

The V call is TRBV18, the J call TRBJ2-7; D perhaps matches TRBD1 (6 bases). Trimming left V 6 bases short and J 2 bases short, with 11 bases between. The CDR3 spans 13 residues. In germline, CDR1 is KGHSH, CDR2 LQKENI. The CDR3 sequence is CASSPGQTYEQYF. In DNA form, the CDR3 reads TGTGCCAGCTCCCCTGGACAGACCTACGAGCAGTACTTC.

In the case of this clone: Other DNA sequences in the sample encode the same CDR3. The chain employs TRBV28 and TRBJ1-2; perhaps TRBD1 as D (5 bases). The CDR3 loop spans 13 amino acids. V shed 4 bases and J shed 4 bases, with 10 bases lying between them. Germline V lookup: CDR1 MDHEN, CDR2 SYDVKM. The CDR3 sequence is CASSSAGGYGYTF. The CDR3 nucleotides are TGTGCCAGCAGTTCGGCCGGGGGCTATGGCTACACCTTC.